Listed below are T cell receptor beta chains from one sample, sequenced in a study of shared clonotypes between healthy human individuals. TCRdb keeps only in-frame clones here, not all; method: immunoSEQ multiplex PCR. The profile shows around 1.9 million clones, just under 95% of them singletons. Sequenced material: naive CD8+ T cells from PBMCs. The receptors stem from a man between 18 and 29 years old in good health. Some clones in this sample may be carry-over from other donors' samples. Both conserved end residues are part of each CDR3. Where a row states a size, it is once, few, many or the class of an expanded clone; other rows omit it.

clone size	V gene	J gene	CDR3 protein
.	TRBV6-5	TRBJ1-1	CASSYSPDGDTEAFF
few	TRBV4-1	TRBJ2-2	CASSHKDRRGGELFF
.	TRBV9	TRBJ2-6	CASSVTPGANVLTF
.	TRBV30	TRBJ2-5	CAWNGIQETQYF
.	TRBV2	TRBJ1-1	CASAGFPNTEAFF
.	TRBV28	TRBJ2-5	CASSLRAAQETQYF
.	TRBV27	TRBJ2-7	CASSLGATYEQYF
.	TRBV27	TRBJ2-7	CASSYGQGYGEQYF
.	TRBV19	TRBJ2-5	CASSMEGGETQYF
few	TRBV28	TRBJ1-2	CAGRPRGYNGYTF
.	TRBV7-2	TRBJ2-7	CASSLRLAGGGYEQYF
few	TRBV6-1	TRBJ2-7	CASSELRYEQYF
.	TRBV27	TRBJ2-3	CASSFLLSGSSTLDTQYF